This T cell receptor beta chain is from a study of blood T cell repertoires in COVID-19. Study information: Collection of acute and convalescent COVID-19 samples took place in the United States, Italy and Spain. T cells, B-cell-depleted T cells, or PBMCs supplied cDNA or gDNA.

The CDR3 runs 16 residues. Trimming cost V 7 bases and J 4 bases; bases outside gene matches: 10. Per germline, CDR1 SEHNR and CDR2 FQNEAQ (reference sequence). Authors' processing steps: Estimates of nucleated cell counts were drawn from the amplification of reference gene primers. Clones were read by immunoSEQ multiplex PCR, and TCRdb kept only the in-frame ones, dropping some. V and J calls and clone size come straight from that table; D and trimming were deduced from the DNA. Among about 140,000 clones, roughly four fifths were seen once, and the ten largest hold 3% to 5%. This receptor was identified in an older woman with acute or convalescent COVID-19. Sequenced sample: peripheral blood. The chain recombines TRBV7-9 with TRBJ2-2; 9 bases fit TRBD1. CDR3 in amino acids: CASTLIGQGITGELFF. The CDR3 coding sequence is TGTGCCAGCACCTTGATAGGACAGGGGATCACCGGGGAGCTGTTTTTT.